The text below deals with one T cell receptor beta chain. Trimming cost V 4 bases and J 2 bases, with 5 bases left between them. CDR1 KGHSH and CDR2 LQKENI come from the germline V gene. The CDR3 has 12 amino acids. These data come from a study of lymphopenia after photon versus proton radiotherapy. Sequencing was performed with immunoSEQ multiplex PCR; in TCRdb, only in-frame clones are kept and a portion is missing. The table shows more than 20,000 clones, with 80% to 85% occurring only once. This chain joins TRBV18 and TRBJ1-2, with D perhaps matching TRBD1 (5 bases). Sequenced material: peripheral blood, taken from a patient treated with photon-based radiotherapy. This TCR derives from a woman between 50 and 59 years old with pancreatic cancer. DNA of the CDR3: TGTGCCAGCTCACAGGGGAACTATGGCTACACCTTC. Translation: CASSQGNYGYTF. The full variable domain, rest sourced from reference TRBV18 and TRBJ1-2, is NAGVMQNPRHLVRRRGQEARLRCSPMKGHSHVYWYRQLPEEGLKFMVYLQKENIIDESGMPKERFSAEFPKEGPSILRIQQVVRGDSAAYFCASSQGNYGYTFGSGTRLTVV.